The T cell receptor (beta chain) described here comes from a study of cytomegalovirus exposure and HLA in healthy donors. Study-wide findings and caveats: The Asian-associated ancestry cluster reportedly had fewer N-insertions than the roughly 670-donor mean in a later analysis. In an earlier analysis, most TCR beta V segments were productive about 87% or about 30% of the time. Researchers catalogued approximately 170 TCR beta chains as cytomegalovirus-associated.

The PCR contained 60 Vbeta and 13 Jbeta primers. The data were produced by immunoSEQ multiplex PCR, yet TCRdb's version contains in-frame clones alone and is incomplete. The sample carries 130,000 to 150,000 clones, roughly four fifths recorded once. Germline V gene lookup returns CDR1 SGHRS and CDR2 YFSETQ. The CDR3 is 15 residues long. V lost 0 bases and J lost 7; bases outside the gene matches: 2. For this clone: Its matching antigen is unknown.

The sequencing sample was made of PBMCs. The clonotype comes from a man in his forties or fifties in good health and CMV-seropositive. The chain has TRBV5-1 and TRBJ2-1; 12 bases map to TRBD1. The CDR3 here is CASSLGGQGANEQFF. CDR3 nucleotides: TGCGCCAGCAGCTTGGGGGGACAGGGGGCTAATGAGCAGTTCTTC.